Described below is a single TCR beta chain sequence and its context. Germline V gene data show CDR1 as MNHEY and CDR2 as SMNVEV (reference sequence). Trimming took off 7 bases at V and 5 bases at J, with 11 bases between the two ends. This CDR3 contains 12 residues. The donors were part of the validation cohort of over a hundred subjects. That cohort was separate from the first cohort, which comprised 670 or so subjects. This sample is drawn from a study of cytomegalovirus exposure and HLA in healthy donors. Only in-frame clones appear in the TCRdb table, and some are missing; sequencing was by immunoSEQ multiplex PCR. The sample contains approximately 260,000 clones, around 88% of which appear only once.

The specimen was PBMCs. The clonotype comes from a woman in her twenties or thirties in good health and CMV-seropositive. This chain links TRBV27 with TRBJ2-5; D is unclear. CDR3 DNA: TGTGCCAGCAACATCCCCGGGGAGACCCAGTACTTC. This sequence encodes CASNIPGETQYF.